A single T cell receptor beta chain is shown here with its context. Its binding antigen is unknown. Base qualities are not at hand, and no much larger clone is one base apart. This sample stems from a study of cytomegalovirus exposure and HLA in healthy donors (dated by TCRdb to between 2016 and 2019). The study in broad terms: According to a later analysis, one platform produced both the roughly 130 validation repertoires and the 670 or so repertoires of the first cohort. The study was designed to test whether signatures of past pathogen exposure could be identified by cataloging public T cell receptors. In addition to the first cohort of 500 to 850 subjects, a separate validation cohort of over 90 different subjects was used. To predict cytomegalovirus infection status, the study combined high-throughput TCR immunosequencing, statistical association of individual TCRs with disease status, and machine learning. What the research found in general, with its limitations: A few of the identified cytomegalovirus-associated TCR beta chains were confirmed in vitro to be specific for cytomegalovirus antigens. All 120 repertoires were used to score co-occurrence in the validation cohort in a later analysis, because that analysis had no HLA typing for the cohort. In a later analysis, TCRs clustered in the first cohort were found to also tend to co-occur in the 130 or so validation repertoires, with approximately 95% of cluster scores above 0. In both the original and validation cohorts, the classifier was reported to diagnose cytomegalovirus status with high specificity and sensitivity. Most TCR sequences were observed very rarely across donors, whereas some public TCRs were present in many individuals. It was suggested by the authors that the approach could potentially be generalized to other disease states and immunological phenotypes. The study gave a list of 150 to 200 TCR beta chains associated with cytomegalovirus.

The cysteine opens and the phenylalanine closes a CDR3 of 12 amino acids. The sequence is cut down to CDR3 DNA, 36 bases in frame from base 1. CDR1 and CDR2, looked up from the germline V gene, are SGHVS and FQNEAQ. V is clipped by 8 bases and J by 5 bases, and the sequence between their germline boundaries is 11 bases long. Libraries were constructed by the immunoSEQ multiplex PCR assay. The paper's data handling went like this. A statistical classification framework was built for diagnosing cytomegalovirus status from the catalog of TCR beta chain sequences. TCRdb obtained this table from immuneACCESS and retained in-frame rearrangements with V and J assigned. These tables miss some clones; where compared with another copy, unresolved V genes account for less than half of the shortfall, and the remainder is unexplained. Clone size and V and J calls were adopted from that table, with D and trimming inferred from the DNA. The sample records tens of thousands of clones, about 95% of which are singletons. The biggest ten clones account for about 0.63% of the sample.

The donors belonged to the validation cohort of around 130 subjects, which was separate from the approximately 660-subject first cohort. This clonotype was obtained from a young woman in good health and CMV-seronegative. The sample was PBMCs. Here the chain combines TRBV7-8 and TRBJ2-3; confidence is insufficient to name the D gene. The DNA reads as follows: TGTGCCAGCCTCTCCCCGGTAGATACGCAGTATTTT. Its protein product is CASLSPVDTQYF.